Included here is one TCR beta chain sequence, with context. This sample is drawn from a study of blood T cell repertoires in COVID-19. V lost 4 bases to trimming and J lost 2 bases; unmatched junction nucleotides: 5. In germline, CDR1 is SGHRS, CDR2 YFSETQ. The CDR3 consists of 14 residues. Original methodology: Nucleated cell number was recorded as an estimate derived from reference gene primer amplification. Repertoires were generated with immunoSEQ multiplex PCR, while TCRdb's copy carries only in-frame clones and drops some. That table gives V, J and clone size, and the DNA gave D and trimming. The sample holds 150,000 to 200,000 clones, 88% seen once.

Sample: PBMCs or T cells enriched from blood (not recorded which). The genes are TRBV5-1 and TRBJ1-2; TRBD1 matches 7 bases. The TCR sequence derives from a woman in her forties or fifties who had recovered from COVID-19. CDR3 DNA: TGCGCCAGCAGCCGGGACAGCCTAAACTATGGCTACACCTTC. This encodes CASSRDSLNYGYTF.